The clone carrying this TCR beta chain was seen many times. Its antigen is currently unknown. The germline V gene has CDR1 SEHNR and CDR2 FQNEAQ (reference sequence). The CDR3 extends over 16 amino acids. Trimming pared 3 bases from V and 1 base from J, leaving 15 bases between. The entry originates in a study of T cell repertoires in cytomegalovirus infection. Looking at the study overall: Public TCR beta signatures indicated both CMV infection and matching HLA type.

MiXCR was run by TCRdb on the reads, yielding one entry per CDR3 protein. The sample includes hundreds of thousands of distinct CDR3 sequences, about 11% of them seen just once. Whole-study findings and limits: People with CMV and the relevant HLA were identified by cumulative public TCR beta family frequency. HLA-C-restricted, CMV-specific TCR beta clonotypes were dominant ex vivo.

The sequence derives from a human donor in good health (CMV status not recorded). Some clones in this sample may be carry-over from other donors' samples. The chain carries TRBV7-9 and TRBJ1-1; a possible D gene is TRBD1 (5 bases). Sequencing input: PBMCs. The CDR3 here is CASSLAVGAGNTEAFF. DNA of the CDR3: TGTGCCAGCAGCTTGGCCGTTGGGGCGGGGAACACTGAAGCTTTCTTT.